The next 8 T cell receptor beta chains were all read from a single sample in a study of OX40 agonist ivuxolimab in advanced cancers. Assay used: immunoSEQ multiplex PCR; TCRdb lists only in-frame clones, some missing. Of approximately 46,000 clones listed, 70% to 90% are singletons. Source: CD4+ or CD8+ T cells sorted from blood, taken in a trial of the OX40 agonist ivuxolimab. These receptors were taken from an adult with an advanced solid tumor such as melanoma, head and neck, liver or kidney cancer.

V and J are TRBV27 and TRBJ2-5, with TRBD2 as a possible D gene (5 bases). There are 15 residues in the CDR3. Trimming shortened V by 7 bases and J by 2 bases, and 17 bases separated the two germline ends. CDR1 is MNHEY, CDR2 SMNVEV, per germline (reference sequence). CDR3 DNA: TGTGCCAGCACTTTGGATTGGAGGCAGCAAGAGACCCAGTACTTC. This gives the protein CASTLDWRQQETQYF.

CDR3: CASSLLQGVDKETQYF. The CDR3 DNA sequence: TGTGCCAGCAGTTTATTACAGGGGGTAGATAAAGAGACCCAGTACTTC. The rearrangement links TRBV28 to TRBJ2-5; 8 bases fit TRBD1. The CDR3 sequence is 16 residues long. Trimming at V came to 1 base and at J to 3 bases, leaving 7 bases not matched to a gene. Germline V gene sequence: CDR1 MDHEN, CDR2 SYDVKM.

The chain is built from TRBV7-9 and TRBJ2-5; the match to TRBD1 covers 9 bases. The V gene end was trimmed by 2 bases and the J gene end by 5 bases; junction bases not matched to a gene: 12. This CDR3 region has 17 residues. The germline CDR1 and CDR2 sequences are SEHNR and FQNEAQ (reference sequence). The CDR3 region is CASSLTGQGRYWETQYF. The CDR3 DNA sequence: TGTGCCAGCAGCTTAACTGGACAGGGGAGGTACTGGGAGACCCAGTACTTC.

The chain has TRBV7-9 and TRBJ2-5; 9 nucleotides match TRBD1. V was clipped by 5 bases and J by 5 bases; unmatched bases: 9. Germline V gene lookup returns CDR1 SEHNR and CDR2 FQNEAQ (reference sequence). The length of the CDR3 is 15 residues. The CDR3 nucleotides are TGTGCCAGCAGCCTAAACAGGGGGCGGGTTGAGACCCAGTACTTC. It codes for CASSLNRGRVETQYF.

This sequence joins TRBV10-3 and TRBJ2-2; the D is unclear. Germline values: CDR1 ENHRY, CDR2 SYGVKD. CDR3 length: 14 residues. Trimming left V 0 bases short and J 6 bases short, with 8 bases between. The CDR3 loop reads CAISESRVPGELFF. CDR3 in DNA: TGTGCCATCAGTGAGTCCCGGGTTCCCGGGGAGCTGTTTTTT.

The chain carries TRBV7-9 and TRBJ2-1; D gene uncertain. The CDR3 sequence is 14 residues long. Between the trimmed V and J ends, which lost 5 bases and 1 base, there was a span of 9 bases. Germline V gene lookup returns CDR1 SEHNR and CDR2 FQNEAQ (reference sequence). The CDR3 DNA reads as TGTGCCAGCAGCCAAAGCCTATCCTACAATGAGCAGTTCTTC. Translation gives CASSQSLSYNEQFF.

The V and J genes are TRBV4-1 and TRBJ2-7, with TRBD2 matching over 10 bases. J lost 3 bases, V lost 1 base, and 3 bases had no gene match. The CDR3 covers 15 residues. Germline V gene data show CDR1 as MGHRA and CDR2 as YSYEKL. The CDR3 region is CASSQAWTSGYEQYF. In DNA, the CDR3 is TGCGCCAGCAGCCAAGCCTGGACTAGCGGCTACGAGCAGTACTTC.

On this clone: The same CDR3 is also encoded by other DNA sequences in this sample. The chain combines TRBV4-1 with TRBJ2-3; maybe TRBD1 (5 bases). Trimming stripped 4 bases from V and 1 base from J, with 9 bases between. There are 14 residues in the CDR3. In germline, CDR1 is MGHRA, CDR2 YSYEKL. The CDR3 reads CASSPGQGTDTQYF. The CDR3 region has the DNA TGCGCCAGCAGCCCCGGACAAGGCACAGATACGCAGTATTTT.